The next 32 T cell receptor beta chains were all read from a single sample in a study of T cell repertoires in cytomegalovirus infection. TCRdb re-called the reads with MiXCR, one entry per CDR3 protein. In the table there are fewer than 550,000 distinct CDR3 sequences, approximately 33% of which are singletons. The sample consisted of PBMCs. The receptors derive from a human donor in good health (CMV status not recorded). Some clones in this sample may be carry-over from other donors' samples.

In the case of this clonotype: This may be a read error, as it is one base from a much larger clone. This rearrangement joins TRBV7-6 to TRBJ2-1; 7 positions agree with TRBD2. The CDR3 has 14 amino acids. V lost 0 bases, J lost 10 bases, and 6 bases stayed unmatched. Germline V CDR1 and CDR2: SGHVS, FNYEAQ. In DNA form, the CDR3 reads TGTGCCAGCAGCTTAGCGGTGGGAGGGGAGGAGCAGTTCTTC. This encodes CASSLAVGGEEQFF.

The chain joins TRBV18 to TRBJ2-7; D call uncertain. V shed 2 bases and J shed 4 bases, with 12 bases lying between them. CDR3 length: 14 amino acids. Germline CDR1 and CDR2: KGHSH and LQKENI. This chain's CDR3 is CASSPSTVGYEQYF. Written as DNA, the CDR3 is TGTGCCAGCTCACCATCCACAGTTGGTTACGAGCAGTACTTC.

This sequence joins TRBV6-5 and TRBJ1-6, with a possible D match to TRBD1 (5 bases). Germline lookup yields CDR1 MNHEY and CDR2 SVGAGI. Trimming pared 5 bases from V and 4 bases from J, leaving 18 bases between. This CDR3 comprises 17 residues. The DNA for the CDR3 is TGTGCCAGCAGTCCTAGGGGAACACAATCTTATAATTCACCCCTCCACTTT. The encoded protein is CASSPRGTQSYNSPLHF.

This clonotype has just one count. The V call is TRBV11-1, the J call TRBJ2-7, with TRBD1 matching 9 bases. CDR1 SGHAT and CDR2 FQDESV come from the germline V gene (reference sequence). The CDR3 is 14 amino acids. V was clipped by 6 bases and J by 5 bases; unmatched bases: 8. The CDR3 reads CASSLGTGFNEQYF. Here the CDR3 DNA reads TGTGCCAGCAGTTTGGGGACAGGGTTCAACGAGCAGTACTTC.

This clonotype came up once. This chain joins TRBV6-6 and TRBJ2-7; 13 bases are a match to TRBD2. The CDR3 sequence is 19 residues long. Unmatched junction bases numbered 9, after V lost 1 base and J lost 0 bases. Germline V gene lookup returns CDR1 MNHNY and CDR2 SVGAGI (reference sequence). This chain's CDR3 is CASSYLSGTSGEFSYEQYF. In DNA form, the CDR3 reads TGTGCCAGCAGTTACTTGTCCGGGACTAGCGGGGAATTCTCCTACGAGCAGTACTTC.

This clonotype was observed at least ten times. The chain recombines TRBV7-8 with TRBJ2-3; no clear D gene. Germline V gene sequence: CDR1 SGHVS, CDR2 FQNEAQ. The CDR3 contains 12 residues. V dropped 4 bases and J dropped 6 bases, with 8 bases sitting between them. The CDR3 protein is CASSWRWDTQYF. In DNA form, the CDR3 reads TGTGCCAGCAGCTGGCGCTGGGATACGCAGTATTTT. Filled out from reference TRBV7-8 and TRBJ2-3, the complete variable domain reads GAGVSQSPRYKVAKRGQDVALRCDPISGHVSLFWYQQALGQGPEFLTYFQNEAQLDKSGLPSDRFFAERPEGSVSTLKIQRTQQEDSAVYLCASSWRWDTQYFGPGTRLTVL.

This clonotype was counted many times. This chain's CDR3 is CASSSYYNEQFF. The CDR3 DNA follows: TGTGCCAGCAGCTCTTATTACAATGAGCAGTTCTTC. The V and J genes are TRBV7-2 and TRBJ2-1; D unresolved. The germline V gene has CDR1 SGHTA and CDR2 FQGNSA. The CDR3 covers 12 residues. V lost 4 bases and J lost 4, with 5 bases in between. Based on the CDR3 plus reference TRBV7-2 and TRBJ2-1, the full variable domain is GAGVSQSPSNKVTEKGKDVELRCDPISGHTALYWYRQSLGQGLEFLIYFQGNSAPDKSGLPSDRFSAERTGGSVSTLTIQRTQQEDSAVYLCASSSYYNEQFFGPGTRLTVL.

Concerning this clonotype itself: Without the conserved terminal phenylalanine or tryptophan, this CDR3 likely stems from a read error. The V and J genes are TRBV12-3 or TRBV12-4 and TRBJ1-5, with a possible D match to TRBD1 (6 bases). This CDR3 has 18 residues. Trimming took 1 base from V and 1 from J, leaving 17 bases between them. The CDR3 loop reads CASSLVGGRVQSNQPQHY. In DNA, the CDR3 is TGTGCCAGCAGTTTAGTTGGGGGCAGGGTCCAGAGCAATCAGCCCCAGCATTAT.

This clonotype came up a few times. The V call is TRBV6-1, the J call TRBJ2-1; TRBD2 is a possible D gene (6 bases). Trimming cost V 4 bases and J 3 bases, with 10 bases left between them. Germline loops: CDR1 MNHNS, CDR2 SASEGT. The CDR3 covers 14 residues. CDR3 bases: TGTGCCAGCAGTGCAGATAGCGGCTACAATGAGCAGTTCTTC. Translation: CASSADSGYNEQFF.

V and J are TRBV19 and TRBJ1-5, with unresolved D. Per germline, CDR1 LNHDA and CDR2 SQIVND (reference sequence). Trimming left V 6 bases short and J 0 bases short, with 9 bases between. This CDR3 comprises 14 residues. The CDR3 region is CASRKGYSNQPQHF. For the CDR3, the DNA is TGTGCCAGTAGGAAGGGTTATAGCAATCAGCCCCAGCATTTT.

The V call is TRBV6-1, the J call TRBJ1-6, with 7 positions matching TRBD1. Germline V lookup: CDR1 MNHNS, CDR2 SASEGT. With V trimmed by 4 bases and J by 10 bases, 7 bases remained unmatched. This CDR3 spans 14 amino acids. This CDR3 reads CASSGRQGNSPLHF. As DNA, the CDR3 is TGTGCCAGCAGTGGAAGACAGGGTAACTCACCCCTCCACTTT.

This clonotype was found a few times. V usage is TRBV20-1 and J usage is TRBJ1-1; TRBD1 matches 8 bases. Germline V gives CDR1 DFQATT, CDR2 SNEGSKA (reference sequence). The V and J ends lost 6 bases and 2 bases, in that order; junction bases with no gene match: 8. The CDR3 consists of 14 residues. The DNA of the CDR3 is TGCAGTGCCCGGACAGGGTTTATCAACACTGAAGCTTTCTTT. This sequence encodes CSARTGFINTEAFF.

V is TRBV6-1 and J is TRBJ1-5; D gene unclear. The ends were cut back, 2 bases at V and 2 bases at J, with 13 bases in the middle. This CDR3 comprises 16 residues. The germline gives CDR1 MNHNS, CDR2 SASEGT. This CDR3 reads CASSEPTTGGNQPQHF. CDR3 coding DNA: TGTGCCAGCAGTGAACCGACAACCGGAGGCAATCAGCCCCAGCATTTT.

This chain uses TRBV9 with TRBJ1-2; D not resolved. The germline gives CDR1 SGDLS, CDR2 YYNGEE. Trimming shortened V by 3 bases and J by 7 bases, and 13 bases separated the two germline ends. The CDR3 loop spans 13 amino acids. CDR3: CASSETLGSGYTF. The CDR3 coding sequence is TGTGCCAGCAGCGAGACCTTAGGCAGTGGCTACACCTTC.

The chain carries TRBV5-1 and TRBJ2-1; 10 bases map to TRBD2. The CDR3 contains 16 residues. V trimming: 0 bases; J trimming: 7 bases; junction bases outside the gene matches: 7. Germline CDR1 reads SGHRS; CDR2 reads YFSETQ. CDR3 in amino acids: CASSLVFGLADNEQFF. As DNA, the CDR3 is TGCGCCAGCAGCTTGGTTTTTGGACTAGCGGATAATGAGCAGTTCTTC.

This clonotype was recorded a few times. This chain connects TRBV7-3 to TRBJ2-3; 13 bases line up with TRBD2. This CDR3 is 16 amino acids long. Germline V gene sequence: CDR1 SGHTA, CDR2 FQGTGA. With V trimmed by 6 bases and J by 4 bases, 7 bases remained unmatched. DNA for the CDR3: TGTGCCAGCAGTACTAGCGGGGGGGGCCTCGCAGATACGCAGTATTTT. Amino acid sequence: CASSTSGGGLADTQYF.

This clonotype was counted ten times or more. V and J are TRBV7-6 and TRBJ1-5, with TRBD1 matching 7 bases. This CDR3 region has 15 residues. J gave up 2 bases and V 3 bases, and 4 bases lay outside the gene matches. CDR1 and CDR2 (germline): SGHVS, FNYEAQ. For the CDR3, the DNA is TGTGCCAGCAGCTTTGGAGACAGGGGCAATCAGCCCCAGCATTTT. As protein: CASSFGDRGNQPQHF.

Notes on this clonotype: This may come from a read error, since a much larger clone is one base off. The chain combines TRBV6-5 with TRBJ1-5; D remains ambiguous. The V gene's germline CDR1 is MNHEY and CDR2 SVGAGI. The CDR3 covers 14 residues. CDR3 bases: TGTGCCAGCAGGGAATGGGGTGGCAATCAGCCCCAGAATTTT. It encodes CASREWGGNQPQNF.

The V call is TRBV27, the J call TRBJ2-1; D is perhaps TRBD1 or TRBD2 (5 bases each). The V gene's germline CDR1 is MNHEY and CDR2 SMNVEV (reference sequence). Trimming took off 10 bases at V and 1 base at J, with 17 bases between the two ends. This CDR3 has 15 residues. In DNA form, the CDR3 reads TGTGCCATTAAGACAGATAGAGGGTCCTACAATGAGCAGTTCTTC. This sequence encodes CAIKTDRGSYNEQFF.

This clonotype was seen a handful of times. V and J are TRBV6-1 and TRBJ1-4; possibly TRBD1 for D (6 bases). The CDR3 spans 13 residues. Germline V gene sequence: CDR1 MNHNS, CDR2 SASEGT. With 11 bases removed from V and 7 bases from J, the gap between germline ends came to 17 bases. The CDR3, as DNA: TGTGCCGCGACTGAACAGGGTCGTGAAAAACTGTTTTTT. Its protein product is CAATEQGREKLFF.

This clonotype came up a few times. The rearrangement uses TRBV12-3 or TRBV12-4 and TRBJ1-3; D possibly corresponds to TRBD1 (6 bases). There are 16 residues in the CDR3. V lost 5 bases, J lost 0 bases, and 14 bases lay in between. CDR3 loop: CASSRQALNSGNTIYF. As DNA, the CDR3 is TGTGCCAGCAGTAGACAGGCCTTAAACTCTGGAAACACCATATATTTT.

CDR3 sequence: CASSSQGDTGELFF. The CDR3 DNA reads TGCGCCAGCAGCTCGCAGGGCGACACCGGGGAGCTGTTTTTT. The chain has TRBV5-1 and TRBJ2-2; tentative D call: TRBD1 (5 bases). V gave up 3 bases and J gave up 3 bases, with 9 bases separating them. CDR3 size: 14 residues. Per germline, CDR1 SGHRS and CDR2 YFSETQ.

A note on this clonotype: The CDR3 does not close with the conserved phenylalanine or tryptophan, likely indicating a read error. The chain is built from TRBV15 and TRBJ2-1; TRBD2 matches 10 bases. The CDR3 is 15 residues long. V lost 1 base to trimming and J lost 4 bases; unmatched junction nucleotides: 1. Per germline, CDR1 LNHNV and CDR2 YYDKDF (reference sequence). The CDR3 loop is CATSRVAGGYNEQFL. In DNA form, the CDR3 reads TGTGCCACCAGCAGAGTAGCGGGGGGATACAATGAGCAGTTCTTA.

This clonotype was counted between two and nine times. This chain joins TRBV27 and TRBJ2-3, with D maybe TRBD1 (5 bases). Germline V gives CDR1 MNHEY, CDR2 SMNVEV (reference sequence). With 1 base removed from V and 4 bases from J, the gap between germline ends came to 9 bases. The CDR3 loop spans 14 amino acids. The CDR3 region is CASSLWQGADTQYF. The CDR3 nucleotides read TGTGCCAGCAGTTTATGGCAGGGCGCAGATACGCAGTATTTT.

This clonotype appeared a single time. The chain has TRBV2 and TRBJ2-1, with a weak D call TRBD2 (5 bases). Germline CDR1 is SNHLY and CDR2 is FYNNEI. The CDR3 is 16 amino acids. V dropped 5 bases and J dropped 5 bases, with 19 bases sitting between them. CDR3 bases: TGTGCCAGCAGTCGCCGCCCGGGGATTATCAACAATGAGCAGTTCTTC. Amino acid sequence: CASSRRPGIINNEQFF.

Ten or more counts support this clonotype. The rearrangement links TRBV7-2 to TRBJ1-6; D ambiguous. Trimming shortened V by 1 base and J by 11 bases, and 9 bases separated the two germline ends. This CDR3 has 13 amino acids. Germline CDR1 is SGHTA and CDR2 is FQGNSA. CDR3 protein: CASSLDPLPPLHF. Written as DNA, the CDR3 is TGTGCCAGCAGCTTAGACCCTTTACCACCCCTCCACTTT. The whole variable domain, filled in from reference TRBV7-2 and TRBJ1-6, reads GAGVSQSPSNKVTEKGKDVELRCDPISGHTALYWYRQSLGQGLEFLIYFQGNSAPDKSGLPSDRFSAERTGGSVSTLTIQRTQQEDSAVYLCASSLDPLPPLHFGNGTRLTVT.

This clonotype was recorded at least ten times. The chain recombines TRBV6-1 with TRBJ1-5; 7 bases agree with TRBD1. The CDR3 spans 16 residues. V lost 6 bases, J lost 4 bases, and 12 bases stayed unmatched. Germline V lookup: CDR1 MNHNS, CDR2 SASEGT. In DNA, the CDR3 is TGTGCCAGCAGACAGAAGACAGGGAGGATGAATCAGCCCCAGCATTTT. Its translation is CASRQKTGRMNQPQHF.

The chain is built from TRBV15 and TRBJ2-7; D uncertain. Germline-derived CDR1 and CDR2 are LNHNV and YYDKDF (reference sequence). Trimming removed 0 bases from V and 7 bases from J, with 13 bases in between. The CDR3 length is 14 residues. CDR3 in amino acids: CATSRDPGYGEQYF. CDR3 nucleotides: TGTGCCACCAGCAGAGATCCCGGGTACGGAGAGCAGTACTTC.

On this clonotype: Being one base from a much bigger clone, this may be a read error. The chain uses TRBV11-2 and TRBJ2-3, with TRBD1 as a possible D gene (6 bases). Trimming took off 5 bases at V and 3 bases at J, with 15 bases between the two ends. Germline CDR1 and CDR2: SGHAT and FQNNGV. CDR3 length: 15 residues. The CDR3 here is CASSQVQGSTDTQYF. In DNA form, the CDR3 reads TGTGCCAGCAGCCAAGTTCAGGGGAGTACAGATACGCAGTATTTT.

The genes are TRBV6-6 and TRBJ1-3; 8 bases fit TRBD1. V lost 5 bases and J lost 0; bases outside the gene matches: 6. The CDR3 consists of 16 residues. Per the germline V gene, CDR1 is MNHNY and CDR2 is SVGAGI (reference sequence). CDR3 sequence: CASSLGQGNSGNTIYF. The DNA for the CDR3 is TGTGCCAGCAGTCTTGGACAGGGCAACTCTGGAAACACCATATATTTT.

This clonotype was counted once. The V gene is TRBV6-4, the J gene TRBJ2-1, with D tentatively TRBD2 (5 bases). There are 15 residues in the CDR3. Germline CDR1 reads MRHNA; CDR2 reads SNTAGT. Trimming shortened V by 8 bases and J by 0 bases, and 14 bases separated the two germline ends. CDR3 nucleotide sequence: TGTGCCAGCTCCAGAGAGGCGGGCTCCTACAATGAGCAGTTCTTC. It encodes CASSREAGSYNEQFF.

V is TRBV2 and J is TRBJ1-6, with D unresolved. CDR1 and CDR2 from the germline V gene are SNHLY and FYNNEI. V lost 1 base and J 0 bases, leaving 10 bases between the germline ends. The CDR3 covers 17 residues. In DNA, the CDR3 is TGTGCCAGCAGTGAAGTAGGGAAGAGCTCCTATAATTCACCCCTCCACTTT. Its protein is CASSEVGKSSYNSPLHF. Full variable domain (missing parts from reference TRBV2 and TRBJ1-6): EPEVTQTPSHQVTQMGQEVILRCVPISNHLYFYWYRQILGQKVEFLVSFYNNEISEKSEIFDDQFSVERPDGSNFTLKIRSTKLEDSAMYFCASSEVGKSSYNSPLHFGNGTRLTVT.